Below, 21 T cell receptor beta chains from the same sample are listed, as sequenced in a study of blood T cell repertoires in COVID-19. Assay: immunoSEQ multiplex PCR; the TCRdb copy retains only in-frame clones and omits some. The sample shows nearly 90,000 clones, about 91% of them seen only once. Sequencing used peripheral blood. These TCRs come from a man aged 55 to 70 with acute or convalescent COVID-19.

In this sample, this clone turned up a few times. The J gene is TRBJ2-2, the V gene TRBV24-1; 10 nucleotides agree with TRBD1. Germline V gene data show CDR1 as KGHDR and CDR2 as SFDVKD. V dropped 3 bases and J dropped 5; count of bases not matched to a gene: 2. The CDR3 has 15 residues. DNA for the CDR3: TGTGCCACCAGTGATCCGGGACAGGGGACCGGGGAGCTGTTTTTT. This codes for CATSDPGQGTGELFF.

This chain links TRBV7-6 with TRBJ1-1; 7 bases line up with TRBD1. The V segment lost 3 bases and the J segment 3 bases; nucleotides outside the gene matches: 4. This CDR3 contains 14 residues. Germline V gene data show CDR1 as SGHVS and CDR2 as FNYEAQ. The CDR3 DNA follows: TGTGCCAGCAGCTTTTCCGGGACAGACACTGAAGCTTTCTTT. Amino acids: CASSFSGTDTEAFF.

This rearrangement joins TRBV19 to TRBJ1-2; D remains unclear. The CDR3 consists of 14 residues. V lost 4 bases and J lost 2, with 11 bases in between. Germline loops: CDR1 LNHDA, CDR2 SQIVND (reference sequence). CDR3 sequence reads: CASSTQTINYGYTF. The CDR3 DNA sequence: TGTGCCAGTAGTACCCAGACAATAAACTATGGCTACACCTTC.

This clone occurred a few times. This sequence joins TRBV7-9 and TRBJ1-3; D may be TRBD1 (5 bases). V shed 5 bases and J shed 0 bases, with 8 bases lying between them. CDR3 length: 14 residues. CDR1 and CDR2 (germline): SEHNR, FQNEAQ (reference sequence). CDR3 bases: TGTGCCAGCAGCCATGACAGCTCTGGAAACACCATATATTTT. It translates to CASSHDSSGNTIYF.

This clone was detected once. V gene TRBV3-1 (or the pseudogene TRBV3-2) combines with J gene TRBJ2-7; maybe TRBD2 (5 bases). CDR1 LGHDT and CDR2 YNNKEL come from the germline V gene (reference sequence). Trimming took off 0 bases at V and 3 bases at J, with 9 bases between the two ends. The CDR3 runs to 14 residues. The CDR3 bases are TGTGCCAGCAGCCAAGAACCAAGCGGCTACGAGCAGTACTTC. Its translation: CASSQEPSGYEQYF.

V is TRBV19 and J is TRBJ2-3; TRBD1 matches at 8 bases. The germline V gene has CDR1 LNHDA and CDR2 SQIVND (reference sequence). V lost 4 bases to trimming and J lost 3 bases; unmatched junction nucleotides: 6. CDR3 length: 15 residues. CDR3 nucleotides: TGTGCCAGTAGTAGGACAGGGTCAGGAACAGATACGCAGTATTTT. It codes for CASSRTGSGTDTQYF.

V is TRBV29-1 and J is TRBJ1-1; possibly TRBD1 for D (5 bases). Germline lookup yields CDR1 SQVTM and CDR2 ANQGSEA. The CDR3 extends over 13 amino acids. Trimming removed 4 bases at V and 0 bases at J, with 9 bases between. This CDR3 reads CSVVGPLNTEAFF. The CDR3, as DNA: TGCAGCGTTGTGGGGCCGCTGAACACTGAAGCTTTCTTT. Filled out from reference TRBV29-1 and TRBJ1-1, the complete variable domain reads SAVISQKPSRDICQRGTSLTIQCQVDSQVTMMFWYRQQPGQSLTLIATANQGSEATYESGFVIDKFPISRPNLTFSTLTVSNMSPEDSSIYLCSVVGPLNTEAFFGQGTRLTVV.

The V gene is TRBV29-1, the J gene TRBJ1-2; 7 positions match TRBD1. This CDR3 is built from 15 residues. Per germline, CDR1 SQVTM and CDR2 ANQGSEA. The V and J ends lost 6 bases and 6 bases, in that order; junction bases with no gene match: 16. The CDR3 is CSVTRTGSVGDGYTF. The CDR3 DNA sequence: TGCAGCGTGACACGGACAGGATCTGTGGGAGATGGCTACACCTTC. Supplemented by reference TRBV29-1 and TRBJ1-2, the full variable domain reads SAVISQKPSRDICQRGTSLTIQCQVDSQVTMMFWYRQQPGQSLTLIATANQGSEATYESGFVIDKFPISRPNLTFSTLTVSNMSPEDSSIYLCSVTRTGSVGDGYTFGSGTRLTVV.

This chain connects TRBV20-1 to TRBJ1-2, with 7 bases aligning to TRBD1. Germline-derived CDR1 and CDR2 are DFQATT and SNEGSKA (reference sequence). The length of the CDR3 is 11 residues. With V trimmed by 6 bases and J by 8 bases, 6 bases remained unmatched. The CDR3 sequence: CSATTGSGYTF. CDR3 sequence (DNA): TGCAGTGCCACGACAGGGTCGGGCTACACCTTC.

This clone was recorded only once. This chain connects TRBV4-2 to TRBJ2-3; D is perhaps TRBD2 (5 bases). The germline V gene has CDR1 LGHNA and CDR2 YNFKEQ. CDR3 length equals 18 residues. V lost 1 base to trimming and J lost 0 bases, with 17 bases between them. This chain's CDR3 is CASSQAASRGRSTDTQYF. In DNA, the CDR3 is TGTGCCAGCAGCCAAGCCGCAAGTCGAGGGCGTAGCACAGATACGCAGTATTTT.

Only one count was recorded for this clone. The chain is built from TRBV19 and TRBJ2-7; 7 bases align to TRBD1. The CDR3 has 13 residues. In germline, CDR1 is LNHDA, CDR2 SQIVND (reference sequence). V gave up 3 bases and J gave up 6 bases; unmatched junction bases: 5. In DNA form, the CDR3 reads TGTGCCAGTAGTATTGACAGGGCTACCGAGCAGTACTTC. As protein: CASSIDRATEQYF.

The V and J genes are TRBV30 and TRBJ1-2, with 8 bases fitting TRBD1. The germline V gene has CDR1 GTSNPN and CDR2 SVGIG (reference sequence). The trim removed 3 bases at V and 8 bases at J, leaving 5 bases unmatched. This CDR3 spans 12 amino acids. CDR3: CAWSAGGLGYTF. The CDR3 nucleotides are TGTGCCTGGAGCGCAGGGGGCCTCGGCTACACCTTC.

The rearrangement uses TRBV9 and TRBJ1-4; TRBD1 might be the D (6 bases). The CDR3 contains 14 residues. The ends were cut back, 2 bases at V and 5 bases at J, with 10 bases in the middle. Germline CDR1 and CDR2: SGDLS and YYNGEE. In DNA, the CDR3 is TGTGCCAGCAGCGTCACAGGGACGAATGAAAAACTGTTTTTT. Residues: CASSVTGTNEKLFF.

The V and J genes are TRBV19 and TRBJ2-1; 7 bases map to TRBD2. With V trimmed by 9 bases and J by 3 bases, 14 bases remained unmatched. The germline V gene encodes CDR1 LNHDA and CDR2 SQIVND (reference sequence). CDR3 size: 16 residues. Written as DNA, the CDR3 is TGTGCCAGCCGTTCGCGCTCCAGCGGGGTCTACAATGAGCAGTTCTTC. Residues: CASRSRSSGVYNEQFF.

This chain links TRBV3-1 (or the pseudogene TRBV3-2) with TRBJ2-7, with D maybe TRBD1 (7 bases). The CDR3 spans 14 residues. Trimming cost V 4 bases and J 7 bases, with 17 bases left between them. Germline CDR1 is LGHDT and CDR2 is YNNKEL (reference sequence). The CDR3, as DNA: TGTGCCAGCAGCCGAGGAGGGGGCGGGATTGAGCAGTACTTC. Its translation: CASSRGGGGIEQYF.

The chain employs TRBV10-3 and TRBJ1-2; 8 bases match TRBD1. V lost 4 bases to trimming and J lost 11 bases; unmatched junction nucleotides: 18. The CDR3 has 16 residues. The germline CDR1 and CDR2 sequences are ENHRY and SYGVKD. For the CDR3, the DNA is TGTGCCATCAGTGCCGACCCTGGACAGGGCCACCTGTGGTACACCTTC. Its translation is CAISADPGQGHLWYTF.

This clone was seen once. The genes are TRBV12-3 or TRBV12-4 and TRBJ2-1, with D maybe TRBD2 (5 bases). The CDR3 sequence is 13 residues long. The V gene lost 3 bases and the J gene lost 6 bases, with 9 bases spanning the gap. The CDR3, as DNA: TGTGCCAGCAGTTTCATGCGGGTCAATGAGCAGTTCTTC. It codes for CASSFMRVNEQFF.

The chain employs TRBV5-1 and TRBJ1-4; D not resolved. This CDR3 is built from 14 residues. In germline, CDR1 is SGHRS, CDR2 YFSETQ. V lost 4 bases and J lost 5, with 12 bases in between. The CDR3 region has the DNA TGCGCCAGCAGCCCTGACACGACAAATGAAAAACTGTTTTTT. This translates into CASSPDTTNEKLFF.

This chain joins TRBV4-2 and TRBJ1-5; the D gene is possibly TRBD1 (6 bases). Germline CDR1 and CDR2: LGHNA and YNFKEQ. CDR3 length: 16 residues. Trimming took off 5 bases at V and 6 bases at J, with 20 bases between the two ends. The CDR3 DNA is TGTGCCAGCAGCATCTATGCAGGGGATTCCTTTCAGCCCCAGCATTTT. It encodes CASSIYAGDSFQPQHF.

The CDR3 protein is CASNPTSGAGDTQYF. Here the CDR3 DNA reads TGTGCCAGCAACCCAACTAGCGGGGCGGGCGATACGCAGTATTTT. The rearrangement joins TRBV7-6 to TRBJ2-3, with 10 bases lining up with TRBD2. The trim removed 7 bases at V and 6 bases at J, leaving 10 bases unmatched. The CDR3 totals 15 residues. The germline CDR1 and CDR2 sequences are SGHVS and FNYEAQ.

The chain carries TRBV12-5 and TRBJ2-1; TRBD1 aligns across 12 bases. CDR1 LGHNT and CDR2 FRNRAP come from the germline V gene. CDR3 size: 16 residues. The V gene end was trimmed by 4 bases and the J gene end by 1 base; junction bases not matched to a gene: 2. CDR3 region: CASGWDRGRSYNEQFF. The CDR3, as DNA: TGTGCTAGTGGTTGGGACAGGGGGCGATCCTACAATGAGCAGTTCTTC. The variable domain in full, completed from reference TRBV12-5 and TRBJ2-1, reads DARVTQTPRHKVTEMGQEVTMRCQPILGHNTVFWYRQTMMQGLELLAYFRNRAPLDDSGMPKDRFSAEMPDATLATLKIQPSEPRDSAVYFCASGWDRGRSYNEQFFGPGTRLTVL.